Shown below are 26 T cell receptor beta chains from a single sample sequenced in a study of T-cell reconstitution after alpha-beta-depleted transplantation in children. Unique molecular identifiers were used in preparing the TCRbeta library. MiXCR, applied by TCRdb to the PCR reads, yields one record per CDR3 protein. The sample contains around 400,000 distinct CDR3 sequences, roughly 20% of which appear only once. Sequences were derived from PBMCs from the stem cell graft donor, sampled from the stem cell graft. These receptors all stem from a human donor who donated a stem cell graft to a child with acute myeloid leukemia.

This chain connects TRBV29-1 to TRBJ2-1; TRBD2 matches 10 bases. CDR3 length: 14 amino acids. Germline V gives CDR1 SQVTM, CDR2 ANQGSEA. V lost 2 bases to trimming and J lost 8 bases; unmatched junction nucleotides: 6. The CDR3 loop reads CSVERLAGDYEQFF. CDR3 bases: TGCAGCGTTGAAAGGCTAGCGGGAGATTATGAGCAGTTCTTC.

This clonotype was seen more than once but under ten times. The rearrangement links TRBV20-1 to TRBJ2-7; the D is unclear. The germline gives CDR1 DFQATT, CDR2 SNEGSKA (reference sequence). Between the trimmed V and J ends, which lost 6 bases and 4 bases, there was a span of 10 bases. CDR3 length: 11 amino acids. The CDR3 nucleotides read TGCAGTGCCTCGGTTGCGTACGAGCAGTACTTC. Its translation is CSASVAYEQYF.

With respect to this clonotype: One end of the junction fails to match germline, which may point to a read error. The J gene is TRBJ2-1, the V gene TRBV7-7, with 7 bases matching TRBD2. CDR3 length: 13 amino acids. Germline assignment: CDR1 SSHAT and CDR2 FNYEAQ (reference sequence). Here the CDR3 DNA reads TGTGCTAGCAGCTTCGGAGCGGGATTTGAGCAGTTCTTC. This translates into CASSFGAGFEQFF.

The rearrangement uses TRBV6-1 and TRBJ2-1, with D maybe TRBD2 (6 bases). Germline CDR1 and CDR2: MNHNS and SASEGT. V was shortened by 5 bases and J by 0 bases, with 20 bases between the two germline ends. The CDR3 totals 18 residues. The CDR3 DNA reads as TGTGCCAGCAGTCCGCGGGTTTCTAGCGCAGCCTCCTACAATGAGCAGTTCTTC. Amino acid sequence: CASSPRVSSAASYNEQFF.

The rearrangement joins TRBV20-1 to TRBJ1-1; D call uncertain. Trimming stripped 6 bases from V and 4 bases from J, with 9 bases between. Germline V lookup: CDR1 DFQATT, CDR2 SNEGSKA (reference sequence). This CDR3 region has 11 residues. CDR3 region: CSAKGGTEAFF. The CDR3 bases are TGCAGTGCCAAGGGAGGCACTGAAGCTTTCTTT.

The DNA of the CDR3 is TGTGCCAGCAGCCCACGGGTCTACACTGAAGCTTTCTTT. Protein: CASSPRVYTEAFF. J is TRBJ1-1 and V is TRBV4-2, with unresolved D. The CDR3 is 13 amino acids. CDR1 and CDR2 from the germline V gene are LGHNA and YNFKEQ. Between the trimmed V and J ends, which lost 4 bases and 3 bases, there was a span of 9 bases.

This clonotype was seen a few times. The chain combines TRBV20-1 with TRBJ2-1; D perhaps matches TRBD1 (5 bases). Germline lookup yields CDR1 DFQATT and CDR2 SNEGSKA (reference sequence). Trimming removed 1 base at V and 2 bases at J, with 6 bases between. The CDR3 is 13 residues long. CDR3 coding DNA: TGCAGTGCTAGAGGGGGCCCCTACAATGAGCAGTTCTTC. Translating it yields CSARGGPYNEQFF.

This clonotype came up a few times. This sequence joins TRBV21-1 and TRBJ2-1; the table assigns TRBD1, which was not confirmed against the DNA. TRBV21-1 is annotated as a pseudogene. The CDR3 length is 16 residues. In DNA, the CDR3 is TGTGCCAGCGATGAGACCGGGTCGAGCTCCTACAATGAGCAGTTCTTC. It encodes CASDETGSSSYNEQFF.

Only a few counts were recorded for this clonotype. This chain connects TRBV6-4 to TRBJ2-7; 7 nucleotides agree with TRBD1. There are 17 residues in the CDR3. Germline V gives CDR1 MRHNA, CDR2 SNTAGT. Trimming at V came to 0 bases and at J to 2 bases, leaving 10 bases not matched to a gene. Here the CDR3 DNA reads TGTGCCAGCAGTGACTCGAACTCGACAGGGCAAGCCTACGAGCAGTACTTC. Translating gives CASSDSNSTGQAYEQYF.

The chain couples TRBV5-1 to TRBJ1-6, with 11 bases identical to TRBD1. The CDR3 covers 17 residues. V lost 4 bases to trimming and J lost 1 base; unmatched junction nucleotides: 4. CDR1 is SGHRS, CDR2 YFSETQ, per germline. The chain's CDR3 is CASSGGQGASYNSPLHF. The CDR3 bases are TGCGCCAGCAGCGGCGGACAGGGGGCATCCTATAATTCACCCCTCCACTTT.

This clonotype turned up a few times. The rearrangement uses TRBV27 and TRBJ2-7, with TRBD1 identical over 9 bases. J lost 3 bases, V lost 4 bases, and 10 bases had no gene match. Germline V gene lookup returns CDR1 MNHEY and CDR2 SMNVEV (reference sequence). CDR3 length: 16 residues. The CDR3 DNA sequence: TGTGCCAGCAGTTACATCGATCCGGGACAGGGCTACGAGCAGTACTTC. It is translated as CASSYIDPGQGYEQYF.

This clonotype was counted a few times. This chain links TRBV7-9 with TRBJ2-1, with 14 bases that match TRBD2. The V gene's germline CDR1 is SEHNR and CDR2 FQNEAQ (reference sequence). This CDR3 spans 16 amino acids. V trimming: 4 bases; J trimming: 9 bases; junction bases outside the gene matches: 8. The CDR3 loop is CASSSPGLAGESEQFF. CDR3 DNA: TGTGCCAGCAGCTCTCCGGGACTAGCGGGAGAAAGTGAGCAGTTCTTC. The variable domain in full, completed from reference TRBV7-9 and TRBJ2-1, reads DTGVSQNPRHKITKRGQNVTFRCDPISEHNRLYWYRQTLGQGPEFLTYFQNEAQLEKSRLLSDRFSAERPKGSFSTLEIQRTEQGDSAMYLCASSSPGLAGESEQFFGPGTRLTVL.

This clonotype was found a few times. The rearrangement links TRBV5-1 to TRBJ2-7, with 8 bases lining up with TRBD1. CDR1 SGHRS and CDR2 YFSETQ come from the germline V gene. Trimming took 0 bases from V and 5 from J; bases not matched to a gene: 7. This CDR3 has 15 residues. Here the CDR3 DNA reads TGCGCCAGCAGCTTGGCAGGACAGGGTCTTGACGAGCAGTACTTC. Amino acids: CASSLAGQGLDEQYF.

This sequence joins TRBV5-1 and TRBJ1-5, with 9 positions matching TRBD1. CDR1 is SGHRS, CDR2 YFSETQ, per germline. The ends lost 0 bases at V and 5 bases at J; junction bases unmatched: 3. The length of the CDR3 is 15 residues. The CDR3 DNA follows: TGCGCCAGCAGCTTGGGGACAGGGGAGTATCAGCCCCAGCATTTT. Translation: CASSLGTGEYQPQHF.

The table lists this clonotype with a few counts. The CDR3 region is CASSRDRGRPVYGYTF. The CDR3 bases are TGTGCCAGCAGCAGGGACAGGGGGCGCCCCGTCTATGGCTACACCTTC. V gene TRBV5-6 combines with J gene TRBJ1-2, with 12 bases matching TRBD1. The CDR3 extends over 16 amino acids. From germline, CDR1 is SGHDT and CDR2 YYEEEE. Trimming removed 4 bases from V and 4 bases from J; junction bases left unmatched: 8.

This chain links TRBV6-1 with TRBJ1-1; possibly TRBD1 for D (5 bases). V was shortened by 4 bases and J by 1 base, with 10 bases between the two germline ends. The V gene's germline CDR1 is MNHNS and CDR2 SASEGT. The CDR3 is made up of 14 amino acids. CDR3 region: CASSATGSNTEAFF. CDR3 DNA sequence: TGTGCCAGCAGTGCTACAGGATCGAACACTGAAGCTTTCTTT.

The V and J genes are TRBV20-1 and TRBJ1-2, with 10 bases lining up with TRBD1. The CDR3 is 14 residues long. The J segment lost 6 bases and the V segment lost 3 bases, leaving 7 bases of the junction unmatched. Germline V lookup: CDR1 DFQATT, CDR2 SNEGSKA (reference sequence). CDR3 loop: CSARKDRGRDGYTF. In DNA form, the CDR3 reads TGCAGTGCTAGGAAAGACAGGGGGCGTGATGGCTACACCTTC.

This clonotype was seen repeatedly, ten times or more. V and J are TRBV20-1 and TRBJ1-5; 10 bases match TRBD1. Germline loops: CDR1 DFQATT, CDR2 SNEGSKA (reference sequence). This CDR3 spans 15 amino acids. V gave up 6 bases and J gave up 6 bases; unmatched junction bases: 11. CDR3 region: CSATTGDRGSQPQHF. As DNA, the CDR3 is TGCAGTGCCACTACCGGGGACAGGGGTAGTCAGCCCCAGCATTTT.

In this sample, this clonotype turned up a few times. CDR3 sequence (DNA): TGTGCCAGCAGTGACCCAGGGGGGACCTACGAGCAGTACTTC. Protein product: CASSDPGGTYEQYF. The chain carries TRBV2 and TRBJ2-7; weak D call: TRBD1 (7 bases). The germline V and J ends were trimmed by 3 bases and 2 bases, with 11 bases remaining between them. CDR1 and CDR2 from the germline V gene are SNHLY and FYNNEI. The CDR3 is 14 amino acids.

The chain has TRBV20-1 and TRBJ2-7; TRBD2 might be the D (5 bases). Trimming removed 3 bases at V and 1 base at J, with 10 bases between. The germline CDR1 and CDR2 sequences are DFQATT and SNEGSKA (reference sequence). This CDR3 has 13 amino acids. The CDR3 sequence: CSASLRGSYEQYF. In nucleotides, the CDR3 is TGCAGTGCTAGTCTCAGAGGGTCCTACGAGCAGTACTTC.

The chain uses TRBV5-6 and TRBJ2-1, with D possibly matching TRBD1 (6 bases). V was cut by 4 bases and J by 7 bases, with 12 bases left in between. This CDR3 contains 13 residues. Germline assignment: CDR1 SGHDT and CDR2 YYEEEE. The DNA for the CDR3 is TGTGCCAGCAGCCTACAGGGATGGAATGAGCAGTTCTTC. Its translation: CASSLQGWNEQFF.

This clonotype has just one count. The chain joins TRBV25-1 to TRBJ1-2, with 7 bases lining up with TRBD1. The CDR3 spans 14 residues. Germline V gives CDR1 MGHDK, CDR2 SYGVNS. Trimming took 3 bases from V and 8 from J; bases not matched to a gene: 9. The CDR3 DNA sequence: TGTGCCAGCAGTGATGCGGGGGGACAGAGGGGCTACACCTTC. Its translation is CASSDAGGQRGYTF.

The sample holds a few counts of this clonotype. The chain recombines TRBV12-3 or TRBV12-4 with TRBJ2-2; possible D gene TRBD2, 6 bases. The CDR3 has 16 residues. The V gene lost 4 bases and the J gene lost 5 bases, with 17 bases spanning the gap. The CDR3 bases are TGTGCCAGCAGTTCCCCGGGACTCGATATTACCGGGGAGCTGTTTTTT. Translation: CASSSPGLDITGELFF.

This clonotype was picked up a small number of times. CDR3 sequence reads: CATSSLQGNEKLFF. For the CDR3, the DNA is TGTGCCACCAGCAGCCTACAGGGGAATGAAAAACTGTTTTTT. The V gene is TRBV15, the J gene TRBJ1-4; 7 nucleotides agree with TRBD1. Germline V lookup: CDR1 LNHNV, CDR2 YYDKDF (reference sequence). There are 14 residues in the CDR3. V shed 3 bases, J shed 5 bases, and the junction held 3 bases outside the gene matches.

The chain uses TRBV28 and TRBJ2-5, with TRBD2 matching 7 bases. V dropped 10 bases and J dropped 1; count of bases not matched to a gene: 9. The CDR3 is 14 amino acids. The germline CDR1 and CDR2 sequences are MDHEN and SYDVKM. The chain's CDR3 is CATLLSSGQETQYF. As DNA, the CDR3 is TGTGCCACCCTCCTGTCTAGCGGCCAAGAGACCCAGTACTTC.

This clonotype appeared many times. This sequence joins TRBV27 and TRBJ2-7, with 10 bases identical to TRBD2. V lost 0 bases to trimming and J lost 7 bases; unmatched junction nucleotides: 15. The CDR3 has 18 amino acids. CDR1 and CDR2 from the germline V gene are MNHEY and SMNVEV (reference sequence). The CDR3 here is CASSLSPLGLASSGEQYF. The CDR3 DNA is TGTGCCAGCAGTTTATCCCCACTGGGACTAGCGAGTTCAGGGGAGCAGTACTTC.